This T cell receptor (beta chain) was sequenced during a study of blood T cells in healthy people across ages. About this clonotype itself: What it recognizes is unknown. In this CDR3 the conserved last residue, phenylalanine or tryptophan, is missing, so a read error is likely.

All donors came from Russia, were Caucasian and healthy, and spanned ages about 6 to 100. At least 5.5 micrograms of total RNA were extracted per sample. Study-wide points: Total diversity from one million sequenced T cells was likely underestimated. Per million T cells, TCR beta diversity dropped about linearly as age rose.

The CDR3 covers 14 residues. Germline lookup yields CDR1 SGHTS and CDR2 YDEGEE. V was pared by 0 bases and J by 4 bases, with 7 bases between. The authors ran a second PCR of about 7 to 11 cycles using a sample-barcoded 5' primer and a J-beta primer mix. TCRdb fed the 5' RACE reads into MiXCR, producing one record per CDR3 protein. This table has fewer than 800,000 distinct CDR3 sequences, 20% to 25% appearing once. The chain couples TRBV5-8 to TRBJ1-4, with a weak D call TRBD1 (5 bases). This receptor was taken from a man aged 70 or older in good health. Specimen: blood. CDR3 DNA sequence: TGTGCCAGCAGCTTGGACAGGAATAATGAAAAACTGTTTTCT. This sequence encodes CASSLDRNNEKLFS.